This T cell receptor (beta chain) was profiled in a study of blood T cell repertoires in COVID-19. For the study at large: COVID-19 samples, acute and convalescent, were from the United States, Italy and Spain. The analysed material was cDNA or gDNA that came from T cells, B-cell-depleted T cells, or PBMCs.

On this clone itself: This CDR3 is also generated by other DNA sequences in the sample.

Germline V CDR1 and CDR2: SGDLS, YYNGEE. This CDR3 region has 15 residues. The V end lost 0 bases, the J end lost 0 bases, and 7 bases lay between the germline ends. In the source study's methods: By means of reference gene primer amplification, nucleated cell counts were estimated. Some clones are missing from TCRdb's copy, which holds only in-frame ones; the method was immunoSEQ multiplex PCR. The V and J calls and clone size are taken from that table; D and trimming were inferred from the DNA. In the table there are roughly 300,000 clones, about 89% of which are singletons. The source of this sequence is a woman between 45 and 65 years old who had recovered from COVID-19. The chain recombines TRBV9 with TRBJ1-3; D call uncertain. The sample was peripheral blood. CDR3 protein: CASSVGGGSGNTIYF. The CDR3 nucleotides are TGTGCCAGCAGCGTAGGCGGAGGCTCTGGAAACACCATATATTTT.